The present TCR beta chain was sequenced within a study of early T cells in non-severe SARS-CoV-2 infection. On the study more broadly: Chains were not paired, and sequencing was done on bulk RNA from unsorted whole blood. Study outcomes and limitations: A preference for anti-spike CD8 responses marked VDJdb matching, which missed private and CD4 specificities.

J lost 4 bases, V lost 1 base, and 5 bases had no gene match. This CDR3 is 17 amino acids long. Per germline, CDR1 SGHTA and CDR2 FQGTGA. Remarks on this clonotype: Its specificity is not known.

Individual cDNA molecules were tagged with unique molecular identifiers, the study reported. TCRdb recomputed calls from the 5' RACE reads with MiXCR, one row per CDR3 protein. The sample consists of approximately 120,000 distinct CDR3 sequences, approximately 15% of them appearing once. This receptor was taken from an adult who was a healthcare worker with PCR-confirmed SARS-CoV-2 infection or an uninfected control (not recorded which). This rearrangement joins TRBV7-3 to TRBJ2-2; 11 bases are a match to TRBD2. The source material was whole blood. Written as DNA, the CDR3 is TGTGCCAGCAGCTTAATTGGGACTAGCGGCAGCACCGGGGAGCTGTTTTTT. This codes for CASSLIGTSGSTGELFF.